The present T cell receptor beta chain was sequenced within a study of CD8+ T cells in alopecia areata. About the study: Patients given treatment had severity scored by the percentage of scalp area affected.

Sample treatment: oral pan-JAK inhibitor, 5-10 mg twice daily. Reverse transcription of extracted RNA yielded cDNA, which provided the sequencing template. The repertoire was sequenced with immunoSEQ multiplex PCR; TCRdb's copy has only in-frame clones and lacks some. The table has around 140,000 clones, 86% seen once. The origin of this receptor is a human donor with alopecia areata. The sample consisted of CD8+ T cells sorted from blood, taken at week 4, from a patient treated with tofacitinib.

The CDR3 sequence is CASSRDNENIQYF. The CDR3 DNA sequence: TGTGCCAGCAGCCGGGACAACGAAAACATTCAGTACTTC. The V gene is TRBV7-2, the J gene TRBJ2-4; the D gene is possibly TRBD1 (6 bases). Germline CDR1 SGHTA, CDR2 FQGNSA. The V and J ends lost 5 bases and 5 bases respectively, with 10 bases between them. This CDR3 is 13 amino acids long.